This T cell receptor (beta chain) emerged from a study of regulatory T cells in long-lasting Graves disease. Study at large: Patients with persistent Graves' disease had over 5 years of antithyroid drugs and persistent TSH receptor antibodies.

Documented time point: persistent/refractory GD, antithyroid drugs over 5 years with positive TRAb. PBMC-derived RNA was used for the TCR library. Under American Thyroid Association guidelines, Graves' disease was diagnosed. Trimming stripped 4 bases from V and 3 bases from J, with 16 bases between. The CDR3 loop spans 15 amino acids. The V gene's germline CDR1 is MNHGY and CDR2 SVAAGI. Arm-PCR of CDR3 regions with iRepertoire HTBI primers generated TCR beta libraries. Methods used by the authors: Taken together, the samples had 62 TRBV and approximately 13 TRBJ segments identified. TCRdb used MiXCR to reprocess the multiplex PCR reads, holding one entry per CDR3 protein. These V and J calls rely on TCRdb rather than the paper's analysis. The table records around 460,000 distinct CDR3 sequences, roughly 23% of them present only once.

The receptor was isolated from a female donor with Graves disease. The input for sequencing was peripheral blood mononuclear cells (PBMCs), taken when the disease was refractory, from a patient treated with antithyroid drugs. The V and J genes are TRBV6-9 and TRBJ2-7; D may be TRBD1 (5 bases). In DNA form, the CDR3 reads TGTGCCAGCAGTTTAGCAGGGAATAATCGCTACGAGCAGTACTTC. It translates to CASSLAGNNRYEQYF.